This TCR beta chain stems from a study of brain T cells in children with intractable seizures. Measured with immunoSEQ multiplex PCR; TCRdb has only the in-frame clones, and not every one. The sample gives about 22,000 clones, 90% to 95% of which show up once; about 6% is in the top ten. At least one anti-epileptic drug was given before surgery. This CDR3 is 13 amino acids long. Trimming removed 2 bases from V and 6 bases from J, with 10 bases in between. The sequences come from peripheral blood, collected at surgery. This chain connects TRBV12-3 or TRBV12-4 to TRBJ1-1, with a tentative D call TRBD1 (6 bases). This receptor was obtained from a boy younger than 18 with focal cortical dysplasia and intractable seizures. CDR3 region: CASSLSGGAEAFF. Here the CDR3 DNA reads TGTGCCAGCAGTTTATCGGGGGGCGCTGAAGCTTTCTTT.